This section outlines one TCR beta chain sequence together with its context. Its antigen remains unknown. Germline V gene lookup returns CDR1 SGHKS and CDR2 YYEKEE (reference sequence). The CDR3 runs to 15 residues. Trimming at V came to 4 bases and at J to 1 base, leaving 4 bases not matched to a gene. This sample is drawn from a study of OX40 agonist ivuxolimab in advanced cancers. Study outcomes and limitations: Average numbers of expanded clones were greater in CD8+ T cells than in CD4+.

The assay was immunoSEQ multiplex PCR, and TCRdb's table has in-frame clones only and misses some. The profile shows 54,000 or so clones, approximately 80% of them singletons. The TCR sequence derives from an adult with an advanced solid tumor such as melanoma, head and neck, liver or kidney cancer. This material consisted of CD4+ or CD8+ T cells sorted from blood, taken in a trial of the OX40 agonist ivuxolimab. V and J are TRBV5-5 and TRBJ1-5; 8 positions agree with TRBD1. The CDR3 DNA reads TGTGCCAGCAGCACCCAGGGGGCAAGCAATCAGCCCCAGCATTTT. Translating it yields CASSTQGASNQPQHF.